This section outlines one T cell receptor (beta chain) sequence together with its context. Sequenced by immunoSEQ multiplex PCR; TCRdb stores in-frame clones only, minus some. The table records about 110,000 clones, around 87% of them present only once. This specimen comes from a study of Tregs in tolerant kidney transplant recipients. The ends were cut back, 5 bases at V and 4 bases at J, with 13 bases in the middle. In germline, CDR1 is MNHNY, CDR2 SVGAGI (reference sequence). The CDR3 covers 14 residues. This specimen was CD4+ T cells from blood, taken before the transplant. This chain uses TRBV6-6 with TRBJ2-3; a weak D match, TRBD1 (6 bases). This TCR was sampled from a human donor who received a combined kidney and bone marrow transplant. CDR3 loop: CASSQGWGADTQYF. In nucleotides, the CDR3 is TGTGCCAGCAGTCAGGGGTGGGGAGCAGATACGCAGTATTTT.